A selection of T cell receptor beta chains follows, all from one sample in a study of T-cell reconstitution after alpha-beta-depleted transplantation in children. TCRdb reprocessed the PCR reads via MiXCR and lists one record per CDR3 protein. The table records 150,000 to 250,000 distinct CDR3 sequences, roughly 15% of them present only once. The starting material was PBMCs from the stem cell graft donor, obtained from the stem cell graft. These receptors all stem from a human donor who donated a stem cell graft to a child with acute lymphoblastic leukemia. CDR3s include the opening cysteine and the closing phenylalanine or tryptophan. A D gene is named only where the DNA matches it firmly. A clone size is listed for some rows: how often the clone was seen (once, few, many), or a class if it is expanded.

V gene	J gene	clone size	D gene	CDR3 protein	CDR3 DNA
TRBV12-3/TRBV12-4	TRBJ2-2	many	TRBD1	CASSLPGQGRGGELFF	TGTGCCAGCAGTTTACCGGGACAGGGGCGAGGCGGGGAGCTGTTTTTT
TRBV12-3/TRBV12-4	TRBJ1-5	many	TRBD1	CASRAGTGGFQPQHF	TGTGCCAGCAGAGCCGGGACAGGGGGCTTTCAGCCCCAGCATTTT
TRBV5-1	TRBJ2-7	many	-	CASSRGEAASYEQYF	TGCGCCAGCAGCCGAGGGGAGGCGGCATCCTACGAGCAGTACTTC
TRBV5-1	TRBJ1-1	many	-	CASSLLPPGSGNTEAFF	TGCGCCAGCAGCTTGTTGCCGCCCGGGAGTGGGAACACTGAAGCTTTCTTT
TRBV5-1	TRBJ1-2	-	-	CASSWGPGTNYGYTF	TGCGCCAGCAGCTGGGGCCCCGGGACAAACTATGGCTACACCTTC
TRBV12-3/TRBV12-4	TRBJ2-1	-	-	CASSLSGTPYNEQFF	TGTGCCAGCAGTTTGTCCGGGACACCGTACAATGAGCAGTTCTTC
TRBV20-1	TRBJ1-6	many	-	CSARDRGRSSYNSPLHF	TGCAGTGCTAGAGATAGGGGACGGAGCTCCTATAATTCACCCCTCCACTTT
TRBV19	TRBJ2-1	many	TRBD2	CASSMVQGTSGNNEQFF	TGTGCCAGTAGTATGGTTCAGGGGACTAGCGGGAACAATGAGCAGTTCTTC
TRBV7-8	TRBJ1-2	many	-	CASSPEPGSRGYTF	TGTGCCAGCAGCCCCGAACCGGGCTCTAGGGGCTACACCTTC
TRBV10-2	TRBJ2-5	many	-	CASRTRGSAAQETQYF	TGCGCCAGCAGAACCCGAGGGTCTGCAGCTCAAGAGACCCAGTACTTC
TRBV5-1	TRBJ2-3	-	TRBD2	CASSGTLAGDTQYF	TGCGCCAGCAGCGGCACCCTAGCGGGAGATACGCAGTATTTT
TRBV20-1	TRBJ2-3	-	TRBD2	CSVEGLAGGVDTQYF	TGCAGTGTTGAGGGACTAGCGGGAGGAGTAGATACGCAGTATTTT